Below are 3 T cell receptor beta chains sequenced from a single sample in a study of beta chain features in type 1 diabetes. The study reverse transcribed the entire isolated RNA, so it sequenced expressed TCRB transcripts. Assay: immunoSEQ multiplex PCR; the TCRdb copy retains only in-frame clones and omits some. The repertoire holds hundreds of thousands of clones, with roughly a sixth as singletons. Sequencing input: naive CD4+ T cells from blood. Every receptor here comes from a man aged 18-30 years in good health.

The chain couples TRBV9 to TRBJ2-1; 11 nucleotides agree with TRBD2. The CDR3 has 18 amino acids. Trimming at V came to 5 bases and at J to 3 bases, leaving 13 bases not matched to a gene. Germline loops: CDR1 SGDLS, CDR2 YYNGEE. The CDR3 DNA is TGTGCCAGCAGACTGATAGAAGGGACTAGCGGATACTACAATGAGCAGTTCTTC. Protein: CASRLIEGTSGYYNEQFF.

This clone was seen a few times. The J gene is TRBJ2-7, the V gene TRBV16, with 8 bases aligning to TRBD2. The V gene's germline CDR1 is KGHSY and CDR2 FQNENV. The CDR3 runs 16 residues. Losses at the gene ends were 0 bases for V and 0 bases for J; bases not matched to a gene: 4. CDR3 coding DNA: TGTGCCAGCAGCCAATCGCGGGGGGCGCGCTCCTACGAGCAGTACTTC. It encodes CASSQSRGARSYEQYF.

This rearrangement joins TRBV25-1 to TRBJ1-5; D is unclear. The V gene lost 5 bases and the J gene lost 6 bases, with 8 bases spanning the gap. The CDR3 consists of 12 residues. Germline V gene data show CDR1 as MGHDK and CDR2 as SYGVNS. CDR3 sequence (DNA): TGTGCCAGCAGTTCCCCTGGTCAGCCCCAGCATTTT. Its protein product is CASSSPGQPQHF.